These T cell receptor beta chains were read from a single sample in a study of T cells in tumors after PD-1 blockade. The method was immunoSEQ multiplex PCR; TCRdb's version includes in-frame clones alone and lacks a portion of them. This table holds around 45,000 clones, more than 70% found once. Here the sequenced sample was PBMCs, taken before anti-PD-1 treatment. These receptors were collected from a human donor with basal cell carcinoma. The CDR3 runs from the conserved cysteine through the conserved F or W.

v_call	j_call	cdr3_aa
TRBV28	TRBJ1-5	CASRVPGDKGQPQHF
TRBV3-1/TRBV3-2	TRBJ2-7	CASSQDRGAVRGQYF
TRBV5-1	TRBJ1-3	CASSLTGTTTGNTIYF
TRBV5-4	TRBJ2-3	CASSFGPSGGGTDTQYF
TRBV19	TRBJ2-1	CASSTLAGASYNEQFF
TRBV4-1	TRBJ1-3	CASSQARPSGNTIYF
TRBV9	TRBJ2-1	CASSDSSGRGDEQFF
TRBV5-4	TRBJ2-7	CASSDPTSGGYEQYF
TRBV5-4	TRBJ2-3	CASSLGTVNTQYF
TRBV7-6	TRBJ1-1	CASSSGGTEAFF
TRBV7-8	TRBJ2-3	CASEIGTDTQYF
TRBV21-1	TRBJ1-6	CASPSPLHF
TRBV19	TRBJ1-1	CASRLEGTGDGVTEAFF
TRBV3-1/TRBV3-2	TRBJ1-1	CASSQVTGANTEAFF
TRBV20-1	TRBJ1-1	CSASGDTEAFF
TRBV7-3	TRBJ2-5	CASSPQTGWGTQYF
TRBV7-9	TRBJ2-1	CASRPTSLSYNEQFF
TRBV27	TRBJ1-2	CASSRDRGYGYTF
TRBV6-5	TRBJ2-6	CASSEGLSGANVLTF
TRBV6-6	TRBJ2-1	CASRTDRSASNEQFF